The clone carrying this T cell receptor (beta chain) has only a few counts. Its antigen is as yet unknown. The data derive from a study of cytomegalovirus exposure and HLA in healthy donors. General study findings and limits: An ancestry cluster, one associated with Asian ancestry, reportedly showed fewer N-insertions than the 666-donor mean in a later analysis.

PCR primers comprised 60 Vbeta and 13 Jbeta primers. This table comes from immunoSEQ multiplex PCR, and its TCRdb copy is limited to in-frame clones, with some not included. The repertoire has 55,000 to 70,000 clones, 80% of them found once; the top ten carry around 5.9%. The CDR3 sequence is 15 residues long. The germline CDR1 and CDR2 sequences are SGHVS and FQNEAQ. V shed 3 bases and J 10 bases; nucleotides not matched to a gene: 11. This clonotype originated in a male donor in good health and CMV-seronegative. This chain joins TRBV7-8 and TRBJ2-1; 8 positions agree with TRBD2. Sequenced input: PBMCs. The DNA for the CDR3 is TGTGCCAGCAGCTTTCCCTACGGGGGGGCAAGGGAGCAGTTCTTC. This gives the protein CASSFPYGGAREQFF.